Sequencing of this T cell receptor (beta chain) was carried out in a study of blood T cell repertoires in COVID-19 (dated by TCRdb to the early 2020s). As for the study more broadly: Collaborator samples came from the United States, Italy and Spain and covered acute and convalescent phases of COVID-19. The material from the prospective study consisted of cDNA or gDNA derived from T cells, B-cell-depleted T cells, or PBMCs. Deeply sampled blood TCRbeta repertoires from subjects exposed to, actively infected with, or recovered from COVID-19 were included in the dataset. The repertoires were released in a freely available public database meant as a resource for research on the immune response to SARS-CoV-2. Samples were obtained from the ongoing ImmuneRACE study (first 160 participants) and from some 1,200 subjects provided by 6 global collaborators. A de-identified subject ID, COVID-19 status, age in years and sex were almost always included in the sample metadata. HLA class I and class II types, where available, came from metadata supplied by the sample provider rather than from assay-based typing. What the study reported, not specific to this receptor: The amount of clinical and demographic metadata varied by source and participant and was provided uncurated.

In regard to this clone: Its recognized antigen is unknown. No much larger clone is present one base from it, and per-base qualities are unavailable.

TCRbeta CDR3 regions were amplified from genomic DNA using the immunoSEQ Assay, a bias-controlled multiplex PCR. As for how the authors treated the data: Within the assay, amplification of reference gene primers was used to estimate how many nucleated cells each sample contained. Sequence reads were collapsed and filtered to measure the absolute abundance of every unique TCRbeta CDR3 rearrangement. For each sample, productive Simpson clonality was calculated as the square root of Simpson's diversity index across productive rearrangements. The table comes from immuneACCESS by way of TCRdb, which keeps in-frame sequences with V and J called. Part of the clones is missing from these tables; in studies checked, under half for an unresolved V gene and the rest for unknown reasons. The V and J calls and the clone size are those of that table, but D and trimming were determined from the DNA. This sample comprises roughly 260,000 clones, around nine tenths of them detected only once. Of the sample, around 9.5% falls within the top ten clones.

The CDR3 runs 15 amino acids, cysteine and phenylalanine included. Only the CDR3 DNA is retained, 45 bases long and in frame from the first base. As encoded in the germline V gene (reference sequence), CDR1 is GTSNPN while CDR2 is SVGIG. V is pruned by 3 bases and J by 0 bases, leaving 5 bases of the junction without a gene match. Samples from volunteer blood donors who had recovered from COVID-19 were contributed by a second Seattle source. Collaborating institutions collected whole blood in K2EDTA tubes following their own protocols. For TCRbeta analysis, collaborator samples were shipped as frozen whole blood, as isolated PBMCs, or as DNA extracted from either sample type.

The sample consisted of peripheral blood. The chain is assembled from TRBV30 and TRBJ2-1; TRBD2 fits 7 bases in the junction. This receptor was taken from a man between 40 and 49 years old who had recovered from COVID-19. At the DNA level, the sequence is TGTGCCTGGAGCTTGGGGGGGAGCTCCTACAATGAGCAGTTCTTC. Its translation reads: CAWSLGGSSYNEQFF. Here the CDR3 is joined to the reference TRBV30 and TRBJ2-1 genes, and the full variable domain is: SQTIHQWPATLVQPVGSPLSLECTVEGTSNPNLYWYRQAAGRGLQLLFYSVGIGQISSEVPQNLSASRPQDRQFILSSKKLLLSDSGFYLCAWSLGGSSYNEQFFGPGTRLTVL.